What follows are 10 T cell receptor beta chains derived from one specimen sequenced in a study of response to subunit inactivated influenza vaccine. Using its own MiXCR run on the RT-PCR reads, TCRdb lists one record per CDR3 protein. The sample lists 400,000 to 650,000 distinct CDR3 sequences, approximately 7.2% occurring once. This sample comprised PBMCs from blood, obtained 23 to 25 months after vaccination. Receptor source: a man aged 50 to 69 who received an inactivated influenza vaccine.

This clonotype has a count of ten or more. This chain uses TRBV6-2 or TRBV6-3 with TRBJ2-2, with 9 nucleotides matching TRBD1. The CDR3 extends over 16 amino acids. From germline, CDR1 is MNHEY and CDR2 SVGEGT. Trimming took 4 bases from V and 3 from J; bases not matched to a gene: 6. CDR3 sequence: CASSSLGQGHTGELFF. The CDR3 region has the DNA TGTGCCAGCAGTTCGTTAGGACAGGGGCACACCGGGGAGCTGTTTTTT.

This clonotype was counted at least ten times. The rearrangement joins TRBV29-1 to TRBJ1-1; tentative D call: TRBD1 (5 bases). CDR3 length: 13 amino acids. Germline V lookup: CDR1 SQVTM, CDR2 ANQGSEA. The V and J ends lost 2 bases and 3 bases respectively, with 10 bases between them. The CDR3 coding sequence is TGCAGCGTTGAATTCAGGGCTGACACTGAAGCTTTCTTT. It encodes CSVEFRADTEAFF.

This clonotype has at least ten counts. The V and J genes are TRBV20-1 and TRBJ1-1; D gene uncertain. V shed 0 bases and J shed 1 base, with 9 bases lying between them. CDR3 length: 14 residues. CDR1 is DFQATT and CDR2 is SNEGSKA in the germline V gene (reference sequence). The CDR3 region is CSARDRVGNTEAFF. CDR3 nucleotides: TGCAGTGCTAGAGATCGTGTAGGGAACACTGAAGCTTTCTTT.

This clonotype was seen only a few times. This chain connects TRBV28 to TRBJ1-2; TRBD1 matches 8 bases. Per germline, CDR1 MDHEN and CDR2 SYDVKM. The V segment lost 5 bases and the J segment 4 bases; nucleotides outside the gene matches: 9. This CDR3 comprises 15 residues. The CDR3 spells CASSRQGWQTYGYTF. DNA for the CDR3: TGTGCCAGCAGTAGACAGGGGTGGCAAACCTATGGCTACACCTTC.

Many counts were recorded for this clonotype. The chain recombines TRBV5-1 with TRBJ2-5; no reliable D call. The germline CDR1 and CDR2 sequences are SGHRS and YFSETQ. The CDR3 covers 15 residues. The ends were cut back, 0 bases at V and 5 bases at J, with 14 bases in the middle. Written as DNA, the CDR3 is TGCGCCAGCAGCTTGGGCAGCTATGGGTTGGAGACCCAGTACTTC. It encodes CASSLGSYGLETQYF. Drawing the rest from reference TRBV5-1 and TRBJ2-5, the complete variable domain is KAGVTQTPRYLIKTRGQQVTLSCSPISGHRSVSWYQQTPGQGLQFLFEYFSETQRNKGNFPGRFSGRQFSNSRSEMNVSTLELGDSALYLCASSLGSYGLETQYFGPGTRLLVL.

This clonotype has only a few counts. The chain carries TRBV7-9 and TRBJ1-1; D is uncertain. Trimming stripped 7 bases from V and 1 base from J, with 10 bases between. Germline CDR1 is SEHNR and CDR2 is FQNEAQ (reference sequence). The CDR3 has 13 residues. Here the CDR3 DNA reads TGTGCCAGCACCCCCGGAAGGAACACTGAAGCTTTCTTT. Protein sequence: CASTPGRNTEAFF.

Ten or more counts support this clonotype. The chain employs TRBV20-1 and TRBJ1-4, with 7 bases fitting TRBD1. V shed 6 bases, J shed 7 bases, and the junction held 11 bases outside the gene matches. The CDR3 loop spans 14 amino acids. Germline V gene lookup returns CDR1 DFQATT and CDR2 SNEGSKA (reference sequence). CDR3 bases: TGCAGTGCCCCAACTCCAGGGGGGAGTGAAAAACTGTTTTTT. As protein: CSAPTPGGSEKLFF.

In this sample, this clonotype turned up many times. The chain carries TRBV24-1 and TRBJ1-1; the D is unclear. The CDR3 loop spans 13 amino acids. Trimming cost V 12 bases and J 4 bases, with 17 bases left between them. Germline V CDR1 and CDR2: KGHDR, SFDVKD. CDR3 region: CAVQMVAGTEAFF. The CDR3 nucleotides read TGTGCCGTCCAAATGGTGGCGGGCACTGAAGCTTTCTTT.

In its sample, this clonotype was seen many times. The chain links TRBV7-2 to TRBJ2-7; D might be TRBD2 (5 bases). V was clipped by 5 bases and J by 8 bases, with 16 bases between them. The germline V gene has CDR1 SGHTA and CDR2 FQGNSA. The CDR3 has 13 residues. CDR3 sequence: CASSPIDEGKQYF. CDR3 DNA: TGTGCCAGCAGCCCGATCGACGAGGGAAAGCAGTACTTC.

A word on this clonotype: Germline is not matched at one junction end, which may reflect a read error. This chain uses TRBV20-1 with TRBJ2-1, with 12 bases matching TRBD2. Germline V gene lookup returns CDR1 DFQATT and CDR2 SNEGSKA (reference sequence). The CDR3 totals 17 residues. The CDR3 bases are TGCAGAGCTAGTTTAGCTAGCGGGAGGGCCTCCTACAATGAGCAGTTCTTC. Translated: CRASLASGRASYNEQFF.